The following is a TCR beta chain sequence with its context. This specimen comes from a study of blood T cell repertoires in COVID-19. Study-wide context: Both acute and convalescent COVID-19 samples were obtained from the United States, Italy and Spain. Sources were T cells, B-cell-depleted T cells, or PBMCs; the material itself was cDNA or gDNA.

As handled by the study authors: Nucleated cell counts were estimated from reference gene primer amplification. Only in-frame clones appear in the TCRdb table, and some are missing; sequencing was by immunoSEQ multiplex PCR. The V and J calls and the clone size are those of that table, but D and trimming were determined from the DNA. The sample lists around 100,000 clones; 84% were seen once. The sequence came from a human donor in a cohort sampled during active COVID-19. Sequencing input: peripheral blood.

The CDR3 here is CASSFGPNYGYTF. CDR3 in DNA: TGTGCCAGCAGTTTTGGGCCAAACTATGGCTACACCTTC. The chain recombines TRBV12-3 or TRBV12-4 with TRBJ1-2; the D is unclear. The CDR3 consists of 13 residues. V lost 3 bases to trimming and J lost 2 bases, with 7 bases between them.